This T cell receptor beta chain is drawn from a study of blood T cell repertoires in COVID-19. Study context: Sources were T cells, B-cell-depleted T cells, or PBMCs; the material itself was cDNA or gDNA.

Original methodology: The assay estimated nucleated cells by amplifying reference gene primers. Here immunoSEQ multiplex PCR was the method, and the copy in TCRdb shows in-frame clones only, minus some. D and trimming were read from the DNA, whereas the V and J calls and clone size are those reported in that table. The sample lists some 320,000 clones; 90% were seen once. The CDR3 runs to 15 residues. V was pared by 0 bases and J by 4 bases, with 10 bases between. Germline CDR1 and CDR2: LGHNA and YNFKEQ. Note on this clone: Different DNA sequences within this sample yield the same CDR3.

Up to 2 weeks before entering the study, exposed participants had met a COVID-19 case. The sample consisted of PBMCs or T cells enriched from blood (not recorded which). The TCR comes from a woman in her twenties or thirties who had been exposed to COVID-19. The gene calls are TRBV4-2 and TRBJ1-3, with D unresolved. Here the CDR3 reads CASSQDGGTGNTIYF. CDR3 sequence (DNA): TGTGCCAGCAGCCAAGACGGCGGAACAGGAAACACCATATATTTT.